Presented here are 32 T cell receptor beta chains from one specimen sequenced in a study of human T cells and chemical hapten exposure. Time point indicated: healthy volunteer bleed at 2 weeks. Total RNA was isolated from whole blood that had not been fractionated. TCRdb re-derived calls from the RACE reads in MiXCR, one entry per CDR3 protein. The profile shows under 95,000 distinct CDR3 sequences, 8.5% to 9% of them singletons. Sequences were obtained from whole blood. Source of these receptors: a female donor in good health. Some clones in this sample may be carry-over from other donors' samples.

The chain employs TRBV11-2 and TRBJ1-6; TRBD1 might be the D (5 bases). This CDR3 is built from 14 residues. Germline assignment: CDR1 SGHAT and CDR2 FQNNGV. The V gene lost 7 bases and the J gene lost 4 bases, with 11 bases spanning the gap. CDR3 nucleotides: TGTGCCAGCACCCCCCGACAGTATAATTCACCCCTCCACTTT. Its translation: CASTPRQYNSPLHF.

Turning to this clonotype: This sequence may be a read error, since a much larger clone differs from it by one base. The CDR3 coding sequence is TGTGCCTGCAGCCAAGATCCCGATGGTAGCACAGATACGCAGTATTTT. Amino acids: CACSQDPDGSTDTQYF. V usage is TRBV3-1 and J usage is TRBJ2-3; no clear D gene. CDR3 length: 16 residues. The germline V gene encodes CDR1 LGHDT and CDR2 YNNKEL (reference sequence).

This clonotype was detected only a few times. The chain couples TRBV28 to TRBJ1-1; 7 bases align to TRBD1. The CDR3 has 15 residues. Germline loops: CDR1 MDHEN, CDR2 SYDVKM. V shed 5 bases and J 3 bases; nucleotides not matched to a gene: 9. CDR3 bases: TGTGCCAGCAGTCCAGGGACAGCCTACTACACTGAAGCTTTCTTT. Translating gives CASSPGTAYYTEAFF.

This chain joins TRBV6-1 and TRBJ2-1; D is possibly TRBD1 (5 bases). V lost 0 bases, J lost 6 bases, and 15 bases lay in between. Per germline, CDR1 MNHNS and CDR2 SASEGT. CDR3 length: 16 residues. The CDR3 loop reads CASSEAPGATVNEQFF. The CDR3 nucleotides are TGTGCCAGCAGTGAAGCTCCTGGGGCGACGGTCAATGAGCAGTTCTTC.

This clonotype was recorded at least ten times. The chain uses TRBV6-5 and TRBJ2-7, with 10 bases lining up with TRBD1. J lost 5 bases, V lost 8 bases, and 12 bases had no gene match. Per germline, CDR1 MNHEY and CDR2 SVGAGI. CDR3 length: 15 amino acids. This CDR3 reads CASQTEGQGVHEQYF. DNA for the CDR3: TGTGCCAGCCAAACCGAAGGACAGGGGGTCCACGAGCAGTACTTC.

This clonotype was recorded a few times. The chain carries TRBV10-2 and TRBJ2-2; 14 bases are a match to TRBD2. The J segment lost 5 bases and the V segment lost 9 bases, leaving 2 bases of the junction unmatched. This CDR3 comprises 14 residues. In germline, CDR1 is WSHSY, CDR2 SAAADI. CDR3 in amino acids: CASRLAGGTGELFF. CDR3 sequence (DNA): TGCGCCAGTCGACTAGCGGGAGGGACCGGGGAGCTGTTTTTT.

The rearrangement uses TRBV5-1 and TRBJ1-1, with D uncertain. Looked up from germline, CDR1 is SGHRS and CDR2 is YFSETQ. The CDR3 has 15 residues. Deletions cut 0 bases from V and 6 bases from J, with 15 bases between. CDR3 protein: CASSLAPDAVAEAFF. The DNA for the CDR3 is TGCGCCAGCAGCTTGGCCCCGGACGCGGTCGCTGAAGCTTTCTTT.

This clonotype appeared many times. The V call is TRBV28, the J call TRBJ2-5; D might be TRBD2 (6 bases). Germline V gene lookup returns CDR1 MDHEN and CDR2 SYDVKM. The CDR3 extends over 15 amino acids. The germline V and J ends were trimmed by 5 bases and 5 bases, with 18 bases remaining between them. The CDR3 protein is CASSTRTTGSETQYF. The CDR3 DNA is TGTGCCAGCAGTACCCGGACTACCGGAAGTGAGACCCAGTACTTC.

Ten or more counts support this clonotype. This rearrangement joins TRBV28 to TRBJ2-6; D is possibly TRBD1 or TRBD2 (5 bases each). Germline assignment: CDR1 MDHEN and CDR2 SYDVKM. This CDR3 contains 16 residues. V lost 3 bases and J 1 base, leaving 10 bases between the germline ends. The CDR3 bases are TGTGCCAGCAGTTTTGGGACGGTGTCTGGGGCCAACGTCCTGACTTTC. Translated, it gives CASSFGTVSGANVLTF.

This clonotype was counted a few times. CDR3 region: CASSLGAGHPGTDTQYF. The DNA for the CDR3 is TGTGCCAGCAGCTTAGGTGCTGGGCATCCTGGCACAGATACGCAGTATTTT. The chain employs TRBV7-2 and TRBJ2-3; D remains unclear. V lost 1 base to trimming and J lost 1 base, with 15 bases between them. The CDR3 has 17 residues. From germline, CDR1 is SGHTA and CDR2 FQGNSA.

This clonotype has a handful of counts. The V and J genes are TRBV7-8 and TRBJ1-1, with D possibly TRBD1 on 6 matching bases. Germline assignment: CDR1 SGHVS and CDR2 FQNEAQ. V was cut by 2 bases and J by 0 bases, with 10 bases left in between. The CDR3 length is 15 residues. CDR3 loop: CASSLLTGVNTEAFF. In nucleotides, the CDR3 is TGTGCCAGCAGCTTATTGACAGGAGTGAACACTGAAGCTTTCTTT.

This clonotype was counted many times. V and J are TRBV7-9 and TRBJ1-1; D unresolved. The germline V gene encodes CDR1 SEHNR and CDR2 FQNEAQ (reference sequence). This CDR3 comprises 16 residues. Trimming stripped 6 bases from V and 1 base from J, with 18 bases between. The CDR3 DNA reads TGTGCCAGCAGTAGGTTCCGAGACCCCAAGAACACTGAAGCTTTCTTT. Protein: CASSRFRDPKNTEAFF.

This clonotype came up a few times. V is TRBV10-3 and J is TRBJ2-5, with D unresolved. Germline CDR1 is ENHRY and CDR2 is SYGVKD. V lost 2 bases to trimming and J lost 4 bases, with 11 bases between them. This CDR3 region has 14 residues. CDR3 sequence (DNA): TGTGCCATCAGTGAGATTGGGGTTGGAGAGACCCAGTACTTC. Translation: CAISEIGVGETQYF.

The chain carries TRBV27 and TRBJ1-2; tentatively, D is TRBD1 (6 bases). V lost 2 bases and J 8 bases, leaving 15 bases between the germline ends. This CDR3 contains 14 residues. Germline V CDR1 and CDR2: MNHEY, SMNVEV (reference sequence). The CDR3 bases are TGTGCCAGCAGTTTAGGTACAGGGTCTTTAGGCTACACCTTC. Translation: CASSLGTGSLGYTF.

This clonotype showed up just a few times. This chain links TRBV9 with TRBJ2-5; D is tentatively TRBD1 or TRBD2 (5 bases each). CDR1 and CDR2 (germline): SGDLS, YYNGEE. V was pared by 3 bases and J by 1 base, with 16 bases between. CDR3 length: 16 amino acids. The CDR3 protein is CASSESERDLQETQYF. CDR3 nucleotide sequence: TGTGCCAGCAGCGAGTCCGAAAGGGACCTCCAAGAGACCCAGTACTTC.

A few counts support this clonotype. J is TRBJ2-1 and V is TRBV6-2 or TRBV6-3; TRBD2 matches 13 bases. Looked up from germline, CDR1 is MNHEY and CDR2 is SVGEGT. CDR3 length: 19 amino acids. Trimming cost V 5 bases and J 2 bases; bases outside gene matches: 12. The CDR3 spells CASSPRGTSGIKTYNEQFF. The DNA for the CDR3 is TGTGCCAGCAGTCCACGGGGGACTAGCGGGATAAAGACCTACAATGAGCAGTTCTTC.

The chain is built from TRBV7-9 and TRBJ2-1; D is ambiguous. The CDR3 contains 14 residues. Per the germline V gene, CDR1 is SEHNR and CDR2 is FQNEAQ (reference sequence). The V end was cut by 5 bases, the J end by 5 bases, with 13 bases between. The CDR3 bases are TGTGCCAGCAGCGTCTCCGGGCCTCACAATGAGCAGTTCTTC. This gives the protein CASSVSGPHNEQFF.

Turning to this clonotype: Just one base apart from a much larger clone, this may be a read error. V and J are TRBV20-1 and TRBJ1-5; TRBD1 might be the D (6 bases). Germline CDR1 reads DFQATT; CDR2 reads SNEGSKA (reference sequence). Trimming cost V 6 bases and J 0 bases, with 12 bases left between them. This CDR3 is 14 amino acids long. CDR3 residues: CSAERGYSNQPQHF. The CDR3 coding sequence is TGCAGTGCGGAAAGGGGGTATAGCAATCAGCCCCAGCATTTT.

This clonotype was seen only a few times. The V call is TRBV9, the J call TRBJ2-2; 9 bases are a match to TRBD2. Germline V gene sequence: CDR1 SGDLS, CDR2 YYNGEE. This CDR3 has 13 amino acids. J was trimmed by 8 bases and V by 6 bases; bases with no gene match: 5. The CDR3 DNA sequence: TGTGCCAGCACCAGCGGGGGGCCTGGGGAGCTGTTTTTT. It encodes CASTSGGPGELFF.

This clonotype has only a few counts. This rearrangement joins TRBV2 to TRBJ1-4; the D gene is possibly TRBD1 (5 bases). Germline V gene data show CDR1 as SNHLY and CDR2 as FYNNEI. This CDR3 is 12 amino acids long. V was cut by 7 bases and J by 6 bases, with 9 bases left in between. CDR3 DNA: TGTGCCAGCACAGGGACGTATGAAAAACTGTTTTTT. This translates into CASTGTYEKLFF.

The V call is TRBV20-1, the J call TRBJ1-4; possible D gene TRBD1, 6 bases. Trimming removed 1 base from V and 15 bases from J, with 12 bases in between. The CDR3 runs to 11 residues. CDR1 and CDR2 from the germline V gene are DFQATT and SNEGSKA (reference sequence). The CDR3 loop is CSARAGAGLFF. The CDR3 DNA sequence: TGCAGTGCTAGAGCGGGGGCTGGGTTGTTTTTT.

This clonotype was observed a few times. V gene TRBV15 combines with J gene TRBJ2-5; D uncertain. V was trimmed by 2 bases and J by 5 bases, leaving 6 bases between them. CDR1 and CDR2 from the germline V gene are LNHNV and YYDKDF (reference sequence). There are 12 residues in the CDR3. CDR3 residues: CATSRPLETQYF. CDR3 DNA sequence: TGTGCCACCAGCAGACCTTTGGAGACCCAGTACTTC.

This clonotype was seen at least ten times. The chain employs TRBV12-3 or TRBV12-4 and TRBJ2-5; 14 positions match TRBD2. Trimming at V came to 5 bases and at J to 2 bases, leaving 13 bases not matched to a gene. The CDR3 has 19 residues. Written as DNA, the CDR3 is TGTGCCAGCAGTCCCTCTAATCGACTAGCGGGGGGGGAGCAAGAGACCCAGTACTTC. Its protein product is CASSPSNRLAGGEQETQYF.

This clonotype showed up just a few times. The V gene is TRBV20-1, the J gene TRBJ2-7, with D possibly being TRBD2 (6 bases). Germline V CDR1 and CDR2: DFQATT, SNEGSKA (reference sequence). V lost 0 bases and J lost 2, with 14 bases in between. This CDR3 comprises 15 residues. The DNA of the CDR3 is TGCAGTGCTAGAGATCCGCGGGGAGATCCCTACGAGCAGTACTTC. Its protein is CSARDPRGDPYEQYF.

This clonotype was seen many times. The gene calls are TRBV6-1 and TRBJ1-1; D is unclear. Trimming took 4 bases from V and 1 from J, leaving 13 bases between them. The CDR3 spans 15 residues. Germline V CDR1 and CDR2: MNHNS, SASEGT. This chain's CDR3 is CASSVNLESNTEAFF. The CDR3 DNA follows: TGTGCCAGCAGTGTCAACTTGGAGTCGAACACTGAAGCTTTCTTT.

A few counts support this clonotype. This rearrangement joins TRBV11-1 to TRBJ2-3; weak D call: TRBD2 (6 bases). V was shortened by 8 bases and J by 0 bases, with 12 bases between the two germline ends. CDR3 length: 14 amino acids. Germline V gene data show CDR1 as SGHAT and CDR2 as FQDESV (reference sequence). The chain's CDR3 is CASGGTPSTDTQYF. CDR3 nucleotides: TGTGCCAGCGGAGGGACTCCTAGCACAGATACGCAGTATTTT.

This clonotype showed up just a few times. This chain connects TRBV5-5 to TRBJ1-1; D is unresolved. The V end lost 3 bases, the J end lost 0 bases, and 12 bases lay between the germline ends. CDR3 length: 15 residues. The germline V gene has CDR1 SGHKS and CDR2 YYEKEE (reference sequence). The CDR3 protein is CASSSRTFMNTEAFF. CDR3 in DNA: TGTGCCAGCAGCTCACGTACTTTCATGAACACTGAAGCTTTCTTT.

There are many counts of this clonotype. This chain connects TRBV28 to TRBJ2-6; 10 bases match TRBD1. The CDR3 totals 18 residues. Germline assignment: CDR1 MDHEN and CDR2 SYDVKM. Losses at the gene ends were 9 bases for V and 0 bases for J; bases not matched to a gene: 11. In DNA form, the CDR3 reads TGTGCCAGTATACCCCGGGACAGGGGTCGCTCTGGGGCCAACGTCCTGACTTTC. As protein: CASIPRDRGRSGANVLTF.

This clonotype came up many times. CDR3 bases: TGCAGCGTTAGAAGCTCTGGAAACACCATATATTTT. As protein: CSVRSSGNTIYF. The V and J genes are TRBV29-1 and TRBJ1-3; D remains unclear. Germline loops: CDR1 SQVTM, CDR2 ANQGSEA. This CDR3 spans 12 amino acids. V gave up 5 bases and J gave up 0 bases, with 5 bases separating them.

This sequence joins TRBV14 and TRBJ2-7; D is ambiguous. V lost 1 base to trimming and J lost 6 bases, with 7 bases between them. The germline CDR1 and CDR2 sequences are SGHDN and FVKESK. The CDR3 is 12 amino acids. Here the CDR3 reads CASSQVSFEQYF. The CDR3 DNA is TGTGCCAGCAGCCAAGTCAGCTTCGAGCAGTACTTC.

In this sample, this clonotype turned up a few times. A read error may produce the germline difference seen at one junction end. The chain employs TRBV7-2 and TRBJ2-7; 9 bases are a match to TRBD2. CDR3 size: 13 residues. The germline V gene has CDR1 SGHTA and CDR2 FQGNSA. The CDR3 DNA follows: TGTGCCAGCAGCTTAACGGCTTCAGCGGGAGGCTTCTTC. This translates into CASSLTASAGGFF.

The CDR3 protein is CASRNLAGLVEQFF. The CDR3 nucleotides read TGTGCCAGCCGAAATTTAGCGGGATTGGTTGAGCAGTTCTTC. The chain links TRBV6-1 to TRBJ2-1; TRBD2 matches at 8 bases. The germline V gene encodes CDR1 MNHNS and CDR2 SASEGT. The trim removed 8 bases at V and 9 bases at J, leaving 12 bases unmatched. The CDR3 has 14 amino acids.